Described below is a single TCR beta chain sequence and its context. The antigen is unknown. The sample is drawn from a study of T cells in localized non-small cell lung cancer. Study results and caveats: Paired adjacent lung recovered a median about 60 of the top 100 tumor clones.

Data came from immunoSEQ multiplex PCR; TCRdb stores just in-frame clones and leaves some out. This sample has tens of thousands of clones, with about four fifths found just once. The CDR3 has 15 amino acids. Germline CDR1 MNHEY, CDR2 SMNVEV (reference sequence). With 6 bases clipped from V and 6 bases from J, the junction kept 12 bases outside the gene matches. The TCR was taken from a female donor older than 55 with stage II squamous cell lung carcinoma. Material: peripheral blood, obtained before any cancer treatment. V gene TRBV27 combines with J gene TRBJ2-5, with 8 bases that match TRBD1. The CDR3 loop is CASSPAGGAEKTQYF. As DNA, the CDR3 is TGTGCCAGCAGCCCGGCAGGGGGCGCCGAGAAGACCCAGTACTTC.